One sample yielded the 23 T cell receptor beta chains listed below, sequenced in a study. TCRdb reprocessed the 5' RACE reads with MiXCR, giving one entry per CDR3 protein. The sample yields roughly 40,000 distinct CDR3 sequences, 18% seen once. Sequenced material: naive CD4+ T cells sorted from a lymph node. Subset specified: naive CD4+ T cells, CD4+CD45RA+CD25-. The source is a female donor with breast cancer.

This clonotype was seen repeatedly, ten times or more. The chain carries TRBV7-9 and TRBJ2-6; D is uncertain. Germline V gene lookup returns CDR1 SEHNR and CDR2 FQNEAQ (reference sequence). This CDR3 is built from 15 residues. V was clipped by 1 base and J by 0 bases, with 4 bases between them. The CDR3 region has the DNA TGTGCCAGCAGCTTAGTCTACTCTGGGGCCAACGTCCTGACTTTC. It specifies CASSLVYSGANVLTF.

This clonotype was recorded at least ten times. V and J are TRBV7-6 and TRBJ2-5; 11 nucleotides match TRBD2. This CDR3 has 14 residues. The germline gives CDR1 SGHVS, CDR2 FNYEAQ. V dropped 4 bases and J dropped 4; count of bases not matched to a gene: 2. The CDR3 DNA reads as TGTGCCAGCAGCTCCGGACTAGCGGGAGAGACCCAGTACTTC. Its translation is CASSSGLAGETQYF.

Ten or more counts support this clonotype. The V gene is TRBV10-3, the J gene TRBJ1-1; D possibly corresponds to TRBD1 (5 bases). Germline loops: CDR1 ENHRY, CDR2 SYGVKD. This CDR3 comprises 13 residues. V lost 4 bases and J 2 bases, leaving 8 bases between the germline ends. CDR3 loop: CAISVQGNTEAFF. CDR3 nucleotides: TGTGCCATCAGTGTCCAGGGAAACACTGAAGCTTTCTTT.

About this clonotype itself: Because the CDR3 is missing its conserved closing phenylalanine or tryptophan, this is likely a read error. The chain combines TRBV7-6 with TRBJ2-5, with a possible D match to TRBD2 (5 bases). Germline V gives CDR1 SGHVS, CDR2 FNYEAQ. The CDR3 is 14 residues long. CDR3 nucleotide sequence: TGTGCCGGCAGCCGGACTCGAGCGTGGGAGACCCAGTACTGC. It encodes CAGSRTRAWETQYC.

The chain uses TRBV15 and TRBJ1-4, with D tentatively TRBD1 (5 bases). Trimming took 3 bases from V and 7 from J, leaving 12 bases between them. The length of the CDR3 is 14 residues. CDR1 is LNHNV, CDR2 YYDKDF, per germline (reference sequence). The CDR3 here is CATSSSGLGEKLFF. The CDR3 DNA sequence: TGTGCCACCAGCAGTTCAGGGTTGGGTGAAAAACTGTTTTTT.

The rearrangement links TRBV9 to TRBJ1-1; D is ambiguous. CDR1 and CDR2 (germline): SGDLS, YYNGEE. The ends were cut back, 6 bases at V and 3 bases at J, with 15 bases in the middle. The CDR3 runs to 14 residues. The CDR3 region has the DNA TGTGCCAGCACCCGGACGGGGAGCCACACTGAAGCTTTCTTT. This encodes CASTRTGSHTEAFF.

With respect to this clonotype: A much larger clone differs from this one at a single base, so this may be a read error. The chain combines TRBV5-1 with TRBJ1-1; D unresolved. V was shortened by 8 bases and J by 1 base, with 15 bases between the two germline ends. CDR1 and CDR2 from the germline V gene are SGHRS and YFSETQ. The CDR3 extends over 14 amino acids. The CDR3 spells CARRPGPGNTEAFF. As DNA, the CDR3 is TGCGCCAGACGACCCGGACCAGGGAACACTGAAGCTTTCTTT.

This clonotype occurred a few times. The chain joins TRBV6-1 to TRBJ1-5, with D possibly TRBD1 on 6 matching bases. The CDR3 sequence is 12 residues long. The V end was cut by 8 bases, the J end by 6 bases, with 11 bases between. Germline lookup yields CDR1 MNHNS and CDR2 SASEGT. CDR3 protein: CASGTWGQPQHF. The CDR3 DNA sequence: TGTGCCAGCGGGACATGGGGTCAGCCCCAGCATTTT.

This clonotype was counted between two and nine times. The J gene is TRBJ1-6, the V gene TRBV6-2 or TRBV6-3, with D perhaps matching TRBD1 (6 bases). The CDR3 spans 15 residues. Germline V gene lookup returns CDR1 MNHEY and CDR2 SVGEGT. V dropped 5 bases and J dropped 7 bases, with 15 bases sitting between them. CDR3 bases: TGTGCCAGCAGTCCACGCGGGACATGGAATTCACCCCTCCACTTT. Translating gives CASSPRGTWNSPLHF.

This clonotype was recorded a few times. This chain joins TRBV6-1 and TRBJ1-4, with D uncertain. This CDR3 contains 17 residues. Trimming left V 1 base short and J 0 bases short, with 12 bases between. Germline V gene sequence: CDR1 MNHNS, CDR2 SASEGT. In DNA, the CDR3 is TGTGCCAGCAGTGAAGGGGAAAACATTGCAACTAATGAAAAACTGTTTTTT. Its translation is CASSEGENIATNEKLFF.

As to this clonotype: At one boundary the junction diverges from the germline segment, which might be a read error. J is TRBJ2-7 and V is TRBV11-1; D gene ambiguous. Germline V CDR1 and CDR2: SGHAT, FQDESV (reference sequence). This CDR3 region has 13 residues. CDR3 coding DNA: TGTGCCGGCAGCTTCACGGTATCTTACGAGCAGTACTTC. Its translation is CAGSFTVSYEQYF.

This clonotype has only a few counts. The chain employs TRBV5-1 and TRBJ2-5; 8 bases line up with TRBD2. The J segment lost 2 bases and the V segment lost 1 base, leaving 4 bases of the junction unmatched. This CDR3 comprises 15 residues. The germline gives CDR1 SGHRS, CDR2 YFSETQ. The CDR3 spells CASSLQTSVQETQYF. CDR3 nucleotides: TGCGCCAGCAGCTTGCAGACTAGCGTTCAAGAGACCCAGTACTTC.

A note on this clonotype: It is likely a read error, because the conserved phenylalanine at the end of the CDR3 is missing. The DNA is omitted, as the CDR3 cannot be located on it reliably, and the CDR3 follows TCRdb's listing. The CDR3 sequence: CASSEQGMGGPGSMATI. This chain links TRBV6-1 with TRBJ1-2. Germline V lookup: CDR1 MNHNS, CDR2 SASEGT. The CDR3 extends over 17 residues, inclusive of both ends.

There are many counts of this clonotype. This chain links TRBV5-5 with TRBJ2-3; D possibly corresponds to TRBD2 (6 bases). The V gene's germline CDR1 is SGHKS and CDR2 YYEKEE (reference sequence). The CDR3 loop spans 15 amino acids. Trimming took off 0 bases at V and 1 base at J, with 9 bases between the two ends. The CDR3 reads CASSLVVAGTDTQYF. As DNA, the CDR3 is TGTGCCAGCAGCTTGGTAGTAGCGGGCACAGATACGCAGTATTTT.

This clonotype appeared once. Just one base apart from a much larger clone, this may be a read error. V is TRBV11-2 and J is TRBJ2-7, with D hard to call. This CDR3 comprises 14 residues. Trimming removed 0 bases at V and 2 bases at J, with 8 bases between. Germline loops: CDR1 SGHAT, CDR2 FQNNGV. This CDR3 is CASSLERQAYEQYV. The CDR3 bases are TGTGCCAGCAGCTTAGAGCGGCAAGCCTACGAGCAGTACGTC.

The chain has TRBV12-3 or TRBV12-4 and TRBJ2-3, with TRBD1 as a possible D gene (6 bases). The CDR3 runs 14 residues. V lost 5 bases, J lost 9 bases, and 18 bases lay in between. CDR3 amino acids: CASSPDRWDGTQYF. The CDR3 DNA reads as TGTGCCAGCAGTCCCGACAGGTGGGATGGCACGCAGTATTTT.

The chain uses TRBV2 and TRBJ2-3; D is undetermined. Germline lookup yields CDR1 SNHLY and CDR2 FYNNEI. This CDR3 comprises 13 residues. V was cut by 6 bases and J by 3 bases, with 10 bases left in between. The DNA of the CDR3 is TGTGCCAGCAGGGTTCGTGGTACAGATACGCAGTATTTT. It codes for CASRVRGTDTQYF.

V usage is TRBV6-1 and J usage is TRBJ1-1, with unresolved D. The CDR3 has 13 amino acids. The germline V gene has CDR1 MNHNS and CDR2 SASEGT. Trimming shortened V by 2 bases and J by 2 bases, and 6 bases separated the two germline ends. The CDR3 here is CASSERTNTEAFF. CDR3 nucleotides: TGTGCCAGCAGTGAACGTACCAACACTGAAGCTTTCTTT.

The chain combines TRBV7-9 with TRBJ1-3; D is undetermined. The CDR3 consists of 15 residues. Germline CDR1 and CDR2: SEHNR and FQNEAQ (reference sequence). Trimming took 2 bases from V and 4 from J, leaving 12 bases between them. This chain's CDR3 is CASSLLLLQGNTIYF. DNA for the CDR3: TGTGCCAGCAGCTTACTCCTCCTACAGGGAAACACCATATATTTT.

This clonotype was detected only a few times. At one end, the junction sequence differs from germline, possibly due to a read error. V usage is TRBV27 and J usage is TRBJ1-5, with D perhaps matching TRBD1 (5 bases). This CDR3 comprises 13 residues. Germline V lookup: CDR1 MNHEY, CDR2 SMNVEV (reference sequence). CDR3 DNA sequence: TGTGCCGGCAGTGCCGACAGAAATCAGCCCCAGCATTTT. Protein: CAGSADRNQPQHF.

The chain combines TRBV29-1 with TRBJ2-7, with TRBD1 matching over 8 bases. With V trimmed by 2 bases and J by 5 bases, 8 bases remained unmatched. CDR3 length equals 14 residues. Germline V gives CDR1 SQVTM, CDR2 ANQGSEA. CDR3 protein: CSVENPDRGNEQYF. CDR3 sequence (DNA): TGCAGCGTTGAAAATCCCGACAGGGGCAACGAGCAGTACTTC.

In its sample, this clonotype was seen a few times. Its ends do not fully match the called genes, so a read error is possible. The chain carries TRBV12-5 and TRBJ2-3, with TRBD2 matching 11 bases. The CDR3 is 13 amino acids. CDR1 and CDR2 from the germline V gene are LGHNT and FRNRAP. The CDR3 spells CASGSTLAGDRSF. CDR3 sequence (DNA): TGTGCTAGTGGTTCGACACTAGCGGGAGATCGATCGTTT.

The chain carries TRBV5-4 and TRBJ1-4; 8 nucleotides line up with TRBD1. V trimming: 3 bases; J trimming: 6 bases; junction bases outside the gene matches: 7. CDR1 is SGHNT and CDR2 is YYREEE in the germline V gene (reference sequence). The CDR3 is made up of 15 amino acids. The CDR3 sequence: CASSSKTGEDEKLFF. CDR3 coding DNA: TGTGCCAGCAGCTCAAAGACAGGGGAGGATGAAAAACTGTTTTTT.